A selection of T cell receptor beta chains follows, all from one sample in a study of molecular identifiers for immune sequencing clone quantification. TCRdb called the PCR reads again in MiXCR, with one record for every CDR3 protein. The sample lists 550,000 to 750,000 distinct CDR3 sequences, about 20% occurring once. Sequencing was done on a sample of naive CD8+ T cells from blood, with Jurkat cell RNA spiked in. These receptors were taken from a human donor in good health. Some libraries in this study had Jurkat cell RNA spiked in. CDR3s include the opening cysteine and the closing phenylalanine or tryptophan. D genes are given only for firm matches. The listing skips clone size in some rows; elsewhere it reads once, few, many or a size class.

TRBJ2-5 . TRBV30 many TGTGCCTGGAGTGTAGGAGTCCGCAGGCAAGAGACCCAGTACTTC CAWSVGVRRQETQYF
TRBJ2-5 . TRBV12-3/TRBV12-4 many TGTGCCAGCAGTTCCCGGAGGGGGAACCAAGAGACCCAGTACTTC CASSSRRGNQETQYF
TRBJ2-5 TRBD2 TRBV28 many TGTGCCAGCAGCTCAATCGGACTAGCGGTCTACCAAGAGACCCAGTACTTC CASSSIGLAVYQETQYF
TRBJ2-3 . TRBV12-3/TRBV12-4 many TGTGCCAGCAGTTTAGCGGGAGTGTCAGATACGCAGTATTTT CASSLAGVSDTQYF
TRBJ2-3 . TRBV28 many TGTGCCAGCAGTTTAGACACTAGCACAGATACGCAGTATTTT CASSLDTSTDTQYF
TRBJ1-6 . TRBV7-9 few TGTGCCAGCAGCTTAGGGCAGGGCCGCTCACCCCTCCACTTT CASSLGQGRSPLHF
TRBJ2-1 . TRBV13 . TGTGCCAGCAGCTTATTGAAGTATGAGCAGTTCTTC CASSLLKYEQFF
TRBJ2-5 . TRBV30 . TGTGCCTGGAGTGTATGGACGGACTTTTTGACCCAGTACTTC CAWSVWTDFLTQYF
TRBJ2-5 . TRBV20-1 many TGCAGTGCTAGAGATCTCAGGATTCAGGAGACCCAGTACTTC CSARDLRIQETQYF
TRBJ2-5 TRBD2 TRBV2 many TGTGCCAGCAGTCCACAAATTAAGGAGCGGGAGAGGCGGGAGACCCAGTACTTC CASSPQIKERERRETQYF
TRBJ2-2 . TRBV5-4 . TGTGCCAGCAGGGGGGGCAGGGGAGAAACACCCGGGGAGCTGTTTTTT CASRGGRGETPGELFF
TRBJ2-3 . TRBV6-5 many TGTGCCAGCAGTTACGACCCCCTAGGACCGGGGGGCGCGACAGATACGCAGTATTTT CASSYDPLGPGGATDTQYF
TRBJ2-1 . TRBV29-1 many TGCAGCGTTCTAGACCCATTGAGGGTCTACAATGAGCAGTTCTTC CSVLDPLRVYNEQFF
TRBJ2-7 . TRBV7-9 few TGTGCCAGCAGCTTATGGGGAACCAGGGCAAAGGACGAGCAGTACTTC CASSLWGTRAKDEQYF
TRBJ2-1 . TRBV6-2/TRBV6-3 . TGTGCCAGCAGTTACTCTTGGGGGTTTGAGTCCTTC CASSYSWGFESF
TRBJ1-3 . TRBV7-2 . TGTGCCAGCAGCTTAGGGGTTGGTAACACCATATATTTT CASSLGVGNTIYF
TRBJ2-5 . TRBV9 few TGTGCCAGCAGCGTTGGTCCGGGAGTAGGAAAGACCCAGCACTTC CASSVGPGVGKTQHF